This T cell receptor beta chain was retrieved from a study of blood T cell repertoires in COVID-19. Study overall: Donors in the United States, Italy and Spain gave samples during acute or convalescent COVID-19. Nucleic acid was either cDNA or gDNA, and it came from T cells, B-cell-depleted T cells, or PBMCs.

Per the study methods: Quantification of nucleated cells was approximated via reference gene primer amplification. The assay was immunoSEQ multiplex PCR, and TCRdb's table has in-frame clones only and misses some. V and J calls and clone size are copied from that table; D and trimming were computed from the DNA. The sample lists 15,000 to 20,000 clones; 65% to 90% were seen once. Sequenced input: peripheral blood. This receptor was taken from a man older than 75 with acute or convalescent COVID-19.

CDR3 sequence (DNA): TGTGCCAGCAGCTTAAGGGGTGTACGGTACCCTGGAAACACCATATATTTT. Amino acid sequence: CASSLRGVRYPGNTIYF. The genes are TRBV7-2 and TRBJ1-3, with D possibly matching TRBD1 (5 bases). The CDR3 length is 17 residues. V shed 2 bases and J shed 2 bases, with 16 bases lying between them. Germline values: CDR1 SGHTA, CDR2 FQGNSA. Supplemented by reference TRBV7-2 and TRBJ1-3, the full variable domain reads GAGVSQSPSNKVTEKGKDVELRCDPISGHTALYWYRQSLGQGLEFLIYFQGNSAPDKSGLPSDRFSAERTGGSVSTLTIQRTQQEDSAVYLCASSLRGVRYPGNTIYFGEGSWLTVV.